This T cell receptor beta chain was retrieved from a study of CD8+CD57+ T cells in acquired aplastic anemia. At the level of the study: The sorted CD4+ and CD8+ cells yielded an average approximately 3 ug of DNA. Among healthy donors, CD4+ cells averaged about 10 million reads. Whole-study results and caveats: It was found that more than 25 CD8+ CDR3 sequences were shared between patients and controls. No significant patient-versus-control difference appeared in CD8+ Simpson's diversity.

The TCR beta profiling, which covered VDJ combination and CDR3 sequence, was carried out using genomic DNA as the template. MiXCR, run by TCRdb on the reads, gives a single entry per CDR3 protein. The sample holds about 220,000 distinct CDR3 sequences; 30% to 40% are singletons and the top ten take around 1.1%. This clonotype was observed many times. Its target is not known. This clonotype was sampled from a human donor in good health, serving as a control. Source material: sorted CD4+, CD8+, or CD8+CD57+ T cells (not recorded which) from PBMCs.

In DNA form, the CDR3 reads TGCGCCAGCAGCTTGTATGGGGACGACACTGAAGCTTTCTTT. This codes for CASSLYGDDTEAFF. The V call is TRBV5-1, the J call TRBJ1-1; D perhaps matches TRBD1 (5 bases). The germline CDR1 and CDR2 sequences are SGHRS and YFSETQ. The length of the CDR3 is 14 residues. V was pared by 1 base and J by 3 bases, with 10 bases between.